The clone carrying this T cell receptor beta chain was observed a handful of times. Its antigen remains unknown. This entry belongs to a study of T cell repertoires in cytomegalovirus infection. Overall study: Indications came from public TCR beta signatures; they pointed to CMV infection and to a matching HLA type.

TCRdb used MiXCR to reprocess the reads, holding one entry per CDR3 protein. Of 50,000 to 60,000 distinct CDR3 sequences listed, about 20% are singletons. This TCR was recovered from a human donor in good health (CMV status not recorded). Some clones in this sample may be carry-over from other donors' samples. Material: CD8+ T cells from cultured PBMCs, obtained from culture after CMV antigen stimulation.

CDR3 DNA sequence: TGTGCCAGCAGCACTAGCGGGGGGGCTGGGGATACGCAGTATTTT. Translating it yields CASSTSGGAGDTQYF. The chain uses TRBV7-2 and TRBJ2-3; 13 bases match TRBD2. This CDR3 is 15 amino acids long. CDR1 is SGHTA and CDR2 is FQGNSA in the germline V gene. Trimming removed 5 bases from V and 6 bases from J; junction bases left unmatched: 5. Supplemented by reference TRBV7-2 and TRBJ2-3, the full variable domain reads GAGVSQSPSNKVTEKGKDVELRCDPISGHTALYWYRQSLGQGLEFLIYFQGNSAPDKSGLPSDRFSAERTGGSVSTLTIQRTQQEDSAVYLCASSTSGGAGDTQYFGPGTRLTVL.